This is a list of T cell receptor beta chains from one sample in a study of STAT5B mutations in CD4+ large granular lymphocyte leukemia. Data came from immunoSEQ multiplex PCR; TCRdb stores just in-frame clones and leaves some out. The sample shows about 9,600 clones, about four fifths of them seen only once. Sequencing was carried out using PBMCs. The receptor source for this set is a man between 60 and 70 years old with CD4+ T-cell large granular lymphocyte leukemia. CDR3s leave out the opening cysteine and the closing phenylalanine or tryptophan. The D gene is left open where the match is weak.

v_call	j_call	d_call	cdr3_aa
TRBV7-9	TRBJ1-1	-	ASSLKGERAEAF
TRBV11-2	TRBJ1-1	TRBD1	ASSTGFGSTEAF
TRBV4-1	TRBJ2-7	TRBD1	ASSQDGHRGQVSEQY
TRBV7-2	TRBJ2-3	TRBD2	ASSSSGGDTQY
TRBV2	TRBJ2-1	-	ATVGLLNEQF
TRBV6-5	TRBJ2-7	TRBD1	ASRRGRGLYEQY
TRBV4-2	TRBJ2-7	TRBD1	ASSQDFDRERYEQY
TRBV4-2	TRBJ2-7	TRBD1	ASSHGQEDSYEQY
TRBV30	TRBJ1-2	TRBD1	AWSAGTGRNGYT
TRBV2	TRBJ2-7	TRBD2	ASRLSGSPEQY
TRBV19	TRBJ2-7	TRBD2	ASSFGGGSYEQY
TRBV14	TRBJ2-4	-	ASSQGGGVGKAKNIQY
TRBV10-1	TRBJ1-5	-	ASFTGGADQPQH
TRBV7-6	TRBJ2-1	-	ASSQASGGVISYNEQF
TRBV28	TRBJ2-3	TRBD2	ASKGLADTDTQY
TRBV4-3	TRBJ2-1	-	ASSQDRGRVGNEQF
TRBV28	TRBJ1-4	-	ASSFLGDEKLF
TRBV5-4	TRBJ2-5	TRBD2	ASSLWTSGGEETQY
TRBV5-4	TRBJ1-5	-	ASSLGGVGPQPQH
TRBV4-1	TRBJ1-1	-	ASSQDRRDRRPGAF
TRBV12-5	TRBJ2-1	TRBD2	ASGQGTSGRAGRNEQF
TRBV5-6	TRBJ1-1	-	ASSYYQRGNTEAF
TRBV7-9	TRBJ1-2	TRBD1	ASSKYGTAINYGYT
TRBV4-1	TRBJ2-7	-	ASSGAYEADEQY
TRBV6-4	TRBJ1-2	-	ASSQDGAYGYT
TRBV7-6	TRBJ2-7	-	ASRNSTSKEQY
TRBV6-1	-	-	ASSEIRDGGLWTYEQY
TRBV19	TRBJ2-2	-	ASRSGRVGELF
TRBV28	TRBJ2-7	-	ASSGGAGVLPPY